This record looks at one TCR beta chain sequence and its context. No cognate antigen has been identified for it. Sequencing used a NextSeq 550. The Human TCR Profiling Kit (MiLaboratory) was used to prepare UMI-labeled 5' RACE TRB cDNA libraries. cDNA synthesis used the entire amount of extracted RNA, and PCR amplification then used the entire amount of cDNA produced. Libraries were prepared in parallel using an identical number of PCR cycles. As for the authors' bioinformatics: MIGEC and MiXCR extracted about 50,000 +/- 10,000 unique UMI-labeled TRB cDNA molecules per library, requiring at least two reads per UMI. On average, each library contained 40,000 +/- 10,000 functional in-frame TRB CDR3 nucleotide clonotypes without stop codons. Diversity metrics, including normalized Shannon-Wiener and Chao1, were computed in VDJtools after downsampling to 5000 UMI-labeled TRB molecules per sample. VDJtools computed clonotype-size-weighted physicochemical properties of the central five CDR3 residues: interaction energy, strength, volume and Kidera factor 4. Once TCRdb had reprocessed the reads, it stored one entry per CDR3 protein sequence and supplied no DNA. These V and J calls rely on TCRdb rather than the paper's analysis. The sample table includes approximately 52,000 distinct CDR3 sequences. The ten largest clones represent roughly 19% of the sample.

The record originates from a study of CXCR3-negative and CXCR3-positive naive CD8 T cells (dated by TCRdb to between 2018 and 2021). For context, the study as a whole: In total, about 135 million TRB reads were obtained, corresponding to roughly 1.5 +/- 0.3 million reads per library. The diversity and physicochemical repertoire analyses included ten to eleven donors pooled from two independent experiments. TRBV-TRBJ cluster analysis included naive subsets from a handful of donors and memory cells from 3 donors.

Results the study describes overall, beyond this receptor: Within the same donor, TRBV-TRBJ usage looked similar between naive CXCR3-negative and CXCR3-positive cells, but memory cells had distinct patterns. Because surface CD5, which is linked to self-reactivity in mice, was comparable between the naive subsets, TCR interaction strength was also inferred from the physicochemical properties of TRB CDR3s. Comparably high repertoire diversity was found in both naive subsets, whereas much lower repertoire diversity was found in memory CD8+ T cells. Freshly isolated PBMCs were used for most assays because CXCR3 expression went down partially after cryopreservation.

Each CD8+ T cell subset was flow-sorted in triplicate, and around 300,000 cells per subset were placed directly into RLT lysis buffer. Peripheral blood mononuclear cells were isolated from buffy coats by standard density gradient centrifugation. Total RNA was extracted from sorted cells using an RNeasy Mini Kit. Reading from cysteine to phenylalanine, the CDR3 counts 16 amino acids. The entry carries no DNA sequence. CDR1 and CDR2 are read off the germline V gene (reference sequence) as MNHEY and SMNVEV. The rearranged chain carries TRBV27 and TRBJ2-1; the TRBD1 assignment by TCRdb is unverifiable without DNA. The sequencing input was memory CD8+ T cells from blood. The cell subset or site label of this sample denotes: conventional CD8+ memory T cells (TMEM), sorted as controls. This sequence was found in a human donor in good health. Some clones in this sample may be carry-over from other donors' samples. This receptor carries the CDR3 CASSFTGGGGPNEQFF.